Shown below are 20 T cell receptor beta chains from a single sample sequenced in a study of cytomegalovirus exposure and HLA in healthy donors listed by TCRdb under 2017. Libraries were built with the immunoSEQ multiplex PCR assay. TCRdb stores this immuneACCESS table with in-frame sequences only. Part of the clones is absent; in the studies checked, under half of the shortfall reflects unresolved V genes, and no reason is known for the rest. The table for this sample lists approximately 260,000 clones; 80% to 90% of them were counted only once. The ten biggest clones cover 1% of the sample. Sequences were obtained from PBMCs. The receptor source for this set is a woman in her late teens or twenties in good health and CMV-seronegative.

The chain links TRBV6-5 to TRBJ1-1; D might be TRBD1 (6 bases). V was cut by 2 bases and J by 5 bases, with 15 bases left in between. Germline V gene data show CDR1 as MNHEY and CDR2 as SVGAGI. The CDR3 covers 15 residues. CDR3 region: CASSYLRGSLTEAFF. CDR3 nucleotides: TGTGCCAGCAGTTACCTGAGGGGGTCACTTACTGAAGCTTTCTTT.

CDR3 DNA: TGTGCCAGCAGTGAAATAGCAGGGGGGACGGGTACTGAAGCTTTCTTT. It yields the protein CASSEIAGGTGTEAFF. V and J are TRBV6-4 and TRBJ1-1; 7 bases agree with TRBD1. The CDR3 covers 16 residues. With V trimmed by 3 bases and J by 5 bases, 12 bases remained unmatched. Per germline, CDR1 MRHNA and CDR2 SNTAGT.

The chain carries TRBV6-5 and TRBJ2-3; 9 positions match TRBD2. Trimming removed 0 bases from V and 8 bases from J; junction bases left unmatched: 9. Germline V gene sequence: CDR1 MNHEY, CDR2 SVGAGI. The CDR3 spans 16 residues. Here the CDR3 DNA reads TGTGCCAGCAGTTACTCAGCGGCGGGAGGGCCTTTTACGCAGTATTTT. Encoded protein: CASSYSAAGGPFTQYF.

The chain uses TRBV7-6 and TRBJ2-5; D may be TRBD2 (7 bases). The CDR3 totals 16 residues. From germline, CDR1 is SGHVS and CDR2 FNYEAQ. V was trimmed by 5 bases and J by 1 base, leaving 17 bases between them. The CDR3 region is CASSPLTGGLQETQYF. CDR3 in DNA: TGTGCCAGCAGCCCCCTGACGGGGGGCCTCCAAGAGACCCAGTACTTC.

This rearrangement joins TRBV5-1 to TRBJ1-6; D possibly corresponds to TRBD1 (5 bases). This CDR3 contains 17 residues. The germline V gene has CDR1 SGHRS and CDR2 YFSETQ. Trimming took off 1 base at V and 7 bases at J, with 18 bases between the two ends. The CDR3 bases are TGCGCCAGCAGCTTGAGAGGCGACGGGGGAGTCAATTCACCCCTCCACTTT. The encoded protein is CASSLRGDGGVNSPLHF.

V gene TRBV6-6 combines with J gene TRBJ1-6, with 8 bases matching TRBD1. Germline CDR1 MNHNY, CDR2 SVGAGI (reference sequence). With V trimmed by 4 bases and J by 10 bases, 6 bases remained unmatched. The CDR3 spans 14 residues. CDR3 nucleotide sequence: TGTGCCAGCAGTTCGACAGGGGTTCGGTCACCCCTCCACTTT. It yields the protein CASSSTGVRSPLHF.

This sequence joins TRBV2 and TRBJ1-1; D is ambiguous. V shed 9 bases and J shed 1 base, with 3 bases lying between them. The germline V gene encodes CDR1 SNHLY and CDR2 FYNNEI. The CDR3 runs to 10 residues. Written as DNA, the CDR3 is TGTGCCAGGAGGAACACTGAAGCTTTCTTT. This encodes CARRNTEAFF.

CDR3 loop: CSVVAAGGGYTF. The CDR3 DNA reads as TGCAGCGTTGTAGCTGCTGGGGGCGGCTACACCTTC. The rearrangement links TRBV29-1 to TRBJ1-2; tentative D call: TRBD1 (6 bases). Between the trimmed V and J ends, which lost 4 bases and 8 bases, there was a span of 14 bases. Germline-derived CDR1 and CDR2 are SQVTM and ANQGSEA. The CDR3 loop spans 12 amino acids.

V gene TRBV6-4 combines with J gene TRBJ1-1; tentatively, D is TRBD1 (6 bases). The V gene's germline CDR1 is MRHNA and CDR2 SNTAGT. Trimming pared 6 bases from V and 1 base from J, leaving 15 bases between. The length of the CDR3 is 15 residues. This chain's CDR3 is CASSASGETNTEAFF. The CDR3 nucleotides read TGTGCCAGCAGCGCATCAGGGGAGACGAACACTGAAGCTTTCTTT.

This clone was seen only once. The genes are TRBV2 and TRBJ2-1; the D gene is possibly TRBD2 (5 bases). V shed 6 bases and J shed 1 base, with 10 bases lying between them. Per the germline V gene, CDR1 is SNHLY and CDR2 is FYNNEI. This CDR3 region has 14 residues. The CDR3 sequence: CASRSSRSYNEQFF. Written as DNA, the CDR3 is TGTGCCAGCAGATCTAGCAGGTCCTACAATGAGCAGTTCTTC.

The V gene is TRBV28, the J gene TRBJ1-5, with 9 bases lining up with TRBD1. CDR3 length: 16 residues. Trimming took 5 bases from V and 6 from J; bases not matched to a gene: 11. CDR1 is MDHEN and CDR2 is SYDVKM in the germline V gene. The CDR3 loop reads CASSRLLGTGTQPQHF. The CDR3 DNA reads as TGTGCCAGCAGTCGGCTACTAGGGACAGGGACTCAGCCCCAGCATTTT.

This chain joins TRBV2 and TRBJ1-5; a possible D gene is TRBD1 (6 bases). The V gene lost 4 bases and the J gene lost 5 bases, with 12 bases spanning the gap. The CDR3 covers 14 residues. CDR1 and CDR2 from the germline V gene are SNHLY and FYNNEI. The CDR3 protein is CASSGETGDQPQHF. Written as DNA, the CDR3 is TGTGCCAGCAGTGGGGAGACAGGAGATCAGCCCCAGCATTTT.

The CDR3 sequence is CASSENQMNTEAFF. Written as DNA, the CDR3 is TGTGCCAGCAGTGAAAATCAGATGAACACTGAAGCTTTCTTT. V is TRBV2 and J is TRBJ1-1; D remains ambiguous. This CDR3 comprises 14 residues. The germline V and J ends were trimmed by 2 bases and 0 bases, with 7 bases remaining between them. Germline CDR1 is SNHLY and CDR2 is FYNNEI.

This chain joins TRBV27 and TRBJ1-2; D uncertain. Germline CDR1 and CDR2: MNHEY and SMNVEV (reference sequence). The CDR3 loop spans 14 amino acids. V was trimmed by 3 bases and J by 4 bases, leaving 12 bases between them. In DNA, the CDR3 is TGTGCCAGCAGTTTTATAGGAGCCGGCTATGGCTACACCTTC. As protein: CASSFIGAGYGYTF.

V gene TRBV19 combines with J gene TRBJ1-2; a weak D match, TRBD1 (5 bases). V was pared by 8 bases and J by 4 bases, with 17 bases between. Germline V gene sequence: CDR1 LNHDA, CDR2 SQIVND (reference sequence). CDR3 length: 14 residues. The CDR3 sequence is CASQNPGNFYGYTF. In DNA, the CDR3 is TGTGCCAGTCAAAACCCAGGGAACTTCTATGGCTACACCTTC.

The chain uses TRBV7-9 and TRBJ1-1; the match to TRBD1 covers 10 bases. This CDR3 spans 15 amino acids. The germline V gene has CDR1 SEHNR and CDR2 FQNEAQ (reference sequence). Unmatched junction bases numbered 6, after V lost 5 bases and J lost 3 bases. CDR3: CASSAPTGGDTEAFF. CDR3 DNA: TGTGCCAGCAGCGCTCCGACAGGGGGCGACACTGAAGCTTTCTTT.

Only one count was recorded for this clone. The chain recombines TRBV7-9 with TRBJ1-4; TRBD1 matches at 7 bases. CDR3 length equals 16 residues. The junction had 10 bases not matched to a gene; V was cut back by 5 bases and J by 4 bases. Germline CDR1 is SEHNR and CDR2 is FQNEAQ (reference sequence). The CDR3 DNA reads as TGTGCCAGCAGCCAGGGGGTCGGCAGTGGTAATGAAAAACTGTTTTTT. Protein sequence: CASSQGVGSGNEKLFF.

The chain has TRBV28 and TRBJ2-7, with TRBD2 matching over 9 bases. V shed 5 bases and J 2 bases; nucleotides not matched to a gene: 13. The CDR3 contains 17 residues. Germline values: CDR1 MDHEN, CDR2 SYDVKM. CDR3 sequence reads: CASSPMRGGQLTYEQYF. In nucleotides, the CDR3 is TGTGCCAGCAGTCCGATGCGGGGGGGCCAACTAACCTACGAGCAGTACTTC.

CDR3 region: CASSFISGGIYEQYF. The CDR3 DNA follows: TGCGCCAGCAGCTTCATTAGCGGGGGTATCTACGAGCAGTACTTC. V and J are TRBV5-1 and TRBJ2-7; 9 positions match TRBD2. Germline CDR1 reads SGHRS; CDR2 reads YFSETQ. The CDR3 totals 15 residues. The V and J ends lost 2 bases and 3 bases, in that order; junction bases with no gene match: 6.

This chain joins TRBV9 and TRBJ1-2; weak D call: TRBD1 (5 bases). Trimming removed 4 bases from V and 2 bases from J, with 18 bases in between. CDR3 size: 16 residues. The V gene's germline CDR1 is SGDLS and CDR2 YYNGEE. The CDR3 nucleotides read TGTGCCAGCAGCCGACAGACCCTCGGGCCCAACTATGGCTACACCTTC. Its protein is CASSRQTLGPNYGYTF.